This TCR beta chain was sequenced during a study of shared clonotypes between healthy human individuals. Study results and caveats: Naive subsets, compared against memory subsets, generally had larger estimated richness values.

In the authors' methods: There were no quality scores in the junction-only immunoSEQ sequences, so filtering differed. Sequencing was performed with immunoSEQ multiplex PCR; in TCRdb, only in-frame clones are kept and a portion is missing. D and trimming come from the DNA, and the V and J calls and clone size come from that table. This table holds about 2 million clones, about 95% found once. Comments on this clone: Its antigen is as yet unknown.

Selected positively for CCR7 and CD45RO-negative, naive CD8 cells excluded terminally differentiated effector memory CD45RA+ cells. Sequencing was carried out using naive CD8+ T cells sorted from blood. This clonotype was sampled from a man aged 18 to 30 in good health.

CDR3 in DNA: TGTGCCAGCAGCTTTCAGACTAGCGGGAGGGGGGTCGAGCAGTACTTC. Protein: CASSFQTSGRGVEQYF. This chain connects TRBV7-2 to TRBJ2-7; 14 bases agree with TRBD2. Germline CDR1 reads SGHTA; CDR2 reads FQGNSA. The trim removed 3 bases at V and 6 bases at J, leaving 7 bases unmatched. This CDR3 region has 16 residues.